This TCR beta chain was obtained from a study of T cell repertoires in cytomegalovirus infection. This clonotype was detected many times. V lost 2 bases, J lost 3 bases, and 16 bases lay in between. From germline, CDR1 is MDHEN and CDR2 SYDVKM. The CDR3 totals 16 residues. TCRdb used MiXCR to reprocess the reads, holding one entry per CDR3 protein. The sample includes about 200,000 distinct CDR3 sequences, 8% to 10% seen only once; the top ten take approximately 4.6%. Sequenced material: PBMCs. V gene TRBV28 combines with J gene TRBJ1-1; D gene unclear. The TCR sequence derives from a human donor in good health (CMV status not recorded). Some clones in this sample may be carry-over from other donors' samples. The CDR3 loop reads CASSLSAGLGYTEAFF. In nucleotides, the CDR3 is TGTGCCAGCAGTTTAAGTGCCGGGTTGGGATACACTGAAGCTTTCTTT.